Each of the 30 T cell receptor beta chains below was sequenced from the same sample in a study of blood T cell repertoires in COVID-19. The assay was immunoSEQ multiplex PCR, and TCRdb's table has in-frame clones only and misses some. This table holds 150,000 to 200,000 clones, 82% found once. Source material: PBMCs or T cells enriched from blood (not recorded which). The receptors were sampled from a woman aged 55-70 years with acute COVID-19.

The CDR3 is CASSPSTMNTEAFF. Written as DNA, the CDR3 is TGTGCCAGCAGCCCCTCGACTATGAACACTGAAGCTTTCTTT. V and J are TRBV7-9 and TRBJ1-1; D remains unclear. Per the germline V gene, CDR1 is SEHNR and CDR2 is FQNEAQ (reference sequence). Trimming stripped 5 bases from V and 0 bases from J, with 10 bases between. The CDR3 is 14 amino acids.

This clone is a singleton in its sample. The chain has TRBV9 and TRBJ2-5; a possible D gene is TRBD1 (5 bases). CDR1 SGDLS and CDR2 YYNGEE come from the germline V gene. Deletions cut 4 bases from V and 1 base from J, with 17 bases between. There are 16 residues in the CDR3. The CDR3 DNA follows: TGTGCCAGCAGCCTCATGGGGCACCCACTCCAAGAGACCCAGTACTTC. Protein product: CASSLMGHPLQETQYF.

The chain is built from TRBV18 and TRBJ2-1; D perhaps matches TRBD1 (8 bases). V lost 3 bases and J lost 2, with 17 bases in between. Looked up from germline, CDR1 is KGHSH and CDR2 is LQKENI. This CDR3 comprises 17 residues. The CDR3 DNA reads as TGTGCCAGCTCACCGGTGTACAGGGGGAGGGCCTACAATGAGCAGTTCTTC. Amino acids: CASSPVYRGRAYNEQFF.

This chain uses TRBV7-9 with TRBJ2-1; D is uncertain. Trimming pared 6 bases from V and 0 bases from J, leaving 9 bases between. The CDR3 is 14 amino acids. Germline CDR1 and CDR2: SEHNR and FQNEAQ (reference sequence). The CDR3 bases are TGTGCCAGCAGGCCCTCCAGCTCCTACAATGAGCAGTTCTTC. Its protein is CASRPSSSYNEQFF. The variable domain in full, with the rest retrieved from reference TRBV7-9 and TRBJ2-1, is DTGVSQNPRHKITKRGQNVTFRCDPISEHNRLYWYRQTLGQGPEFLTYFQNEAQLEKSRLLSDRFSAERPKGSFSTLEIQRTEQGDSAMYLCASRPSSSYNEQFFGPGTRLTVL.

The V call is TRBV20-1, the J call TRBJ2-3, with 8 bases lining up with TRBD2. Per the germline V gene, CDR1 is DFQATT and CDR2 is SNEGSKA (reference sequence). Unmatched junction bases numbered 9, after V lost 3 bases and J lost 4 bases. The CDR3 is made up of 15 amino acids. As DNA, the CDR3 is TGCAGTGCTAGTATCCCGGGAGGGCGGGCAGATACGCAGTATTTT. Translated, it gives CSASIPGGRADTQYF.

This chain uses TRBV19 with TRBJ2-7, with D tentatively TRBD2 (6 bases). Trimming took off 3 bases at V and 3 bases at J, with 15 bases between the two ends. The length of the CDR3 is 15 residues. Germline CDR1 LNHDA, CDR2 SQIVND (reference sequence). Here the CDR3 DNA reads TGTGCCAGTAGTATCTTCGGCGGGAAAGACTACGAGCAGTACTTC. Translation: CASSIFGGKDYEQYF.

The rearrangement uses TRBV9 and TRBJ2-3, with D possibly matching TRBD2 (6 bases). The CDR3 has 15 residues. The V gene lost 0 bases and the J gene lost 5 bases, with 13 bases spanning the gap. Germline CDR1 reads SGDLS; CDR2 reads YYNGEE. CDR3 bases: TGTGCCAGCAGCGTAGTGGAGGGTAGCCGAGATACGCAGTATTTT. It encodes CASSVVEGSRDTQYF.

The chain uses TRBV3-1 (or the pseudogene TRBV3-2) and TRBJ1-6; a weak D match, TRBD1 (5 bases). The CDR3 loop spans 13 amino acids. Trimming cost V 4 bases and J 10 bases, with 11 bases left between them. Germline CDR1 is LGHDT and CDR2 is YNNKEL (reference sequence). CDR3 nucleotide sequence: TGTGCCAGCAGCCCAGAGGGGAGGTCACCCCTCCACTTT. Its translation is CASSPEGRSPLHF.

This clone was detected only once. The chain employs TRBV2 and TRBJ2-2; perhaps TRBD1 as D (5 bases). CDR3 length equals 15 residues. Trimming removed 4 bases at V and 5 bases at J, with 14 bases between. Germline loops: CDR1 SNHLY, CDR2 FYNNEI. CDR3 sequence (DNA): TGTGCCAGCAGTGGGGCAGGGCTTCCGACCGGGGAGCTGTTTTTT. Its protein product is CASSGAGLPTGELFF.

This clone was counted once. The V gene is TRBV11-2, the J gene TRBJ1-2, with 8 nucleotides matching TRBD1. With 4 bases clipped from V and 1 base from J, the junction kept 11 bases outside the gene matches. The CDR3 length is 17 residues. Looked up from germline, CDR1 is SGHAT and CDR2 is FQNNGV. DNA for the CDR3: TGTGCCAGCAGCTCAAGTTGGACAGGGCAATTTAACTATGGCTACACCTTC. It specifies CASSSSWTGQFNYGYTF.

V usage is TRBV7-9 and J usage is TRBJ1-4, with 7 bases lining up with TRBD1. The germline gives CDR1 SEHNR, CDR2 FQNEAQ (reference sequence). The CDR3 runs 14 residues. The trim removed 5 bases at V and 6 bases at J, leaving 6 bases unmatched. CDR3 residues: CASSLRQGDEKLFF. The CDR3 DNA reads TGTGCCAGCAGCCTACGACAGGGTGATGAAAAACTGTTTTTT.

The rearrangement uses TRBV19 and TRBJ1-5; weak D call: TRBD1 (5 bases). The germline gives CDR1 LNHDA, CDR2 SQIVND (reference sequence). CDR3 length: 14 residues. Trimming left V 7 bases short and J 7 bases short, with 17 bases between. The CDR3 is CASTESGGSQPQHF. The CDR3 DNA is TGTGCCAGTACCGAATCGGGGGGATCCCAGCCCCAGCATTTT.

This chain joins TRBV7-9 and TRBJ1-6; tentatively, D is TRBD1 (6 bases). This CDR3 has 13 residues. With 5 bases removed from V and 8 bases from J, the gap between germline ends came to 10 bases. Germline CDR1 SEHNR, CDR2 FQNEAQ (reference sequence). The CDR3 sequence is CASSPQGDSPLHF. DNA of the CDR3: TGTGCCAGCAGCCCACAGGGCGATTCACCCCTCCACTTT.

This chain joins TRBV5-6 and TRBJ1-5, with D uncertain. The V end lost 2 bases, the J end lost 4 bases, and 13 bases lay between the germline ends. Germline V gene sequence: CDR1 SGHDT, CDR2 YYEEEE. The CDR3 sequence is 15 residues long. CDR3 protein: CASSFGVLANQPQHF. In nucleotides, the CDR3 is TGTGCCAGCAGCTTCGGGGTTCTAGCAAATCAGCCCCAGCATTTT.

Many counts were recorded for this clone. This sequence joins TRBV3-1 (or the pseudogene TRBV3-2) and TRBJ2-1; 7 positions match TRBD2. CDR1 and CDR2 (germline): LGHDT, YNNKEL (reference sequence). Trimming at V came to 5 bases and at J to 2 bases, leaving 3 bases not matched to a gene. The CDR3 is 14 amino acids. The CDR3 sequence: CASSGAGAYNEQFF. The CDR3 DNA is TGTGCCAGCAGCGGCGCGGGGGCCTACAATGAGCAGTTCTTC.

The gene calls are TRBV3-1 (or the pseudogene TRBV3-2) and TRBJ2-5; the D gene is possibly TRBD2 (6 bases). The germline V gene has CDR1 LGHDT and CDR2 YNNKEL (reference sequence). This CDR3 has 14 residues. Between the trimmed V and J ends, which lost 5 bases and 6 bases, there was a span of 16 bases. The CDR3 loop is CASSKDRELKTQYF. The CDR3 bases are TGTGCCAGCAGCAAGGACCGGGAGTTGAAGACCCAGTACTTC.

The chain employs TRBV19 and TRBJ1-2, with 7 bases aligning to TRBD1. The CDR3 consists of 11 residues. Germline trimming cut 10 bases from V and 8 bases from J; bases unmatched to any gene: 7. Germline V CDR1 and CDR2: LNHDA, SQIVND (reference sequence). The DNA of the CDR3 is TGTGCCACCGGACAGGCCCTAGGCTACACCTTC. Its translation: CATGQALGYTF.

This chain connects TRBV29-1 to TRBJ2-3; the match to TRBD2 covers 8 bases. V lost 4 bases, J lost 1 base, and 1 base stayed unmatched. Germline CDR1 is SQVTM and CDR2 is ANQGSEA. The CDR3 has 13 amino acids. CDR3 coding DNA: TGCAGCGTTGTTAGCGGGGGCACAGATACGCAGTATTTT. Amino acids: CSVVSGGTDTQYF.

The V call is TRBV24-1, the J call TRBJ1-5; D is uncertain. The CDR3 is 15 residues long. Germline V lookup: CDR1 KGHDR, CDR2 SFDVKD. The V end was cut by 2 bases, the J end by 5 bases, with 12 bases between. The CDR3 DNA sequence: TGTGCCACCAGTGATTCGAGGATATCTTATCAGCCCCAGCATTTT. It encodes CATSDSRISYQPQHF.

This clone was observed once. The chain links TRBV9 to TRBJ2-1, with unresolved D. Deletions cut 5 bases from V and 0 bases from J, with 6 bases between. In germline, CDR1 is SGDLS, CDR2 YYNGEE. The CDR3 has 13 amino acids. The CDR3 spells CASSRSSYNEQFF. The CDR3 region has the DNA TGTGCCAGCAGTCGTAGCTCCTACAATGAGCAGTTCTTC. The whole variable domain, filled in from reference TRBV9 and TRBJ2-1, reads DSGVTQTPKHLITATGQRVTLRCSPRSGDLSVYWYQQSLDQGLQFLIQYYNGEERAKGNILERFSAQQFPDLHSELNLSSLELGDSALYFCASSRSSYNEQFFGPGTRLTVL.

The genes are TRBV28 and TRBJ1-3; D is unresolved. The V and J ends lost 7 bases and 7 bases respectively, with 5 bases between them. The CDR3 extends over 10 amino acids. Germline CDR1 and CDR2: MDHEN and SYDVKM. This chain's CDR3 is CASTGNTIYF. The CDR3 DNA sequence: TGTGCCAGCACGGGGAACACCATATATTTT.

This chain connects TRBV28 to TRBJ1-3; TRBD1 is a possible D gene (5 bases). The V end was cut by 6 bases, the J end by 0 bases, with 12 bases between. This CDR3 is 15 amino acids long. Germline CDR1 is MDHEN and CDR2 is SYDVKM. The CDR3 sequence is CASRVTGGSGNTIYF. CDR3 DNA: TGTGCCAGCAGGGTAACGGGGGGCTCTGGAAACACCATATATTTT.

The V and J genes are TRBV29-1 and TRBJ2-1; D might be TRBD2 (6 bases). V lost 3 bases and J lost 9, with 15 bases in between. Germline CDR1 reads SQVTM; CDR2 reads ANQGSEA. The CDR3 has 13 amino acids. CDR3 amino acids: CSVEGRVGGEQFF. The CDR3 DNA follows: TGCAGCGTTGAGGGGCGGGTCGGGGGTGAGCAGTTCTTC.

This chain connects TRBV10-3 to TRBJ1-4, with 9 bases lining up with TRBD1. Germline V lookup: CDR1 ENHRY, CDR2 SYGVKD. This CDR3 comprises 15 residues. With 6 bases clipped from V and 3 bases from J, the junction kept 5 bases outside the gene matches. CDR3 loop: CAISTGTGSNEKLFF. The CDR3 DNA reads as TGTGCCATCAGCACCGGGACAGGGTCTAATGAAAAACTGTTTTTT.

This clone appeared a few times. V gene TRBV14 combines with J gene TRBJ1-6; perhaps TRBD1 as D (6 bases). Trimming pared 1 base from V and 9 bases from J, leaving 7 bases between. Germline-derived CDR1 and CDR2 are SGHDN and FVKESK. The CDR3 runs 13 residues. CDR3 coding DNA: TGTGCCAGCAGCCAAGTCAGGGGTTCACCCCTCCACTTT. Protein product: CASSQVRGSPLHF.

V is TRBV23-1 and J is TRBJ2-7; D ambiguous. TRBV23-1 is an ORF, and what it does is uncertain. Trimming removed 6 bases at V and 3 bases at J, with 12 bases between. This CDR3 comprises 13 residues. DNA of the CDR3: TGCGCCAGCAGCCACCGTAAGAGCTACGAGCAGTACTTC. This gives the protein CASSHRKSYEQYF.

The chain couples TRBV27 to TRBJ1-6; 8 nucleotides align to TRBD1. The trim removed 2 bases at V and 9 bases at J, leaving 3 bases unmatched. The CDR3 extends over 14 amino acids. CDR1 MNHEY and CDR2 SMNVEV come from the germline V gene (reference sequence). For the CDR3, the DNA is TGTGCCAGCAGTTTAGGGACAGGCTCTTCACCCCTCCACTTT. Its protein is CASSLGTGSSPLHF.

This chain uses TRBV4-1 with TRBJ2-3, with a possible D match to TRBD2 (5 bases). Trimming shortened V by 0 bases and J by 6 bases, and 10 bases separated the two germline ends. The CDR3 consists of 14 residues. CDR1 MGHRA and CDR2 YSYEKL come from the germline V gene. CDR3 in amino acids: CASSQDSASDTQYF. The CDR3 DNA is TGCGCCAGCAGCCAAGATAGCGCCTCGGATACGCAGTATTTT.

The chain couples TRBV18 to TRBJ2-2, with 7 bases lining up with TRBD1. Germline CDR1 KGHSH, CDR2 LQKENI. The V segment lost 3 bases and the J segment 3 bases; nucleotides outside the gene matches: 4. The CDR3 extends over 15 amino acids. The CDR3 DNA follows: TGTGCCAGCTCACCCAGACAGGGTTACACCGGGGAGCTGTTTTTT. Translating gives CASSPRQGYTGELFF.

V is TRBV11-2 and J is TRBJ2-3, with D possibly matching TRBD1 (5 bases). V shed 0 bases and J shed 1 base, with 14 bases lying between them. The CDR3 extends over 17 amino acids. The germline V gene has CDR1 SGHAT and CDR2 FQNNGV. The CDR3 loop reads CASSLDRVNRRTDTQYF. DNA of the CDR3: TGTGCCAGCAGCTTAGATCGCGTGAACAGGCGCACAGATACGCAGTATTTT.